The 29 T cell receptor beta chains below were found in one sample sequenced in a study of response to subunit inactivated influenza vaccine. TCRdb redid the calling of the RT-PCR reads with MiXCR, one entry per CDR3 protein. The sample includes about 830,000 distinct CDR3 sequences, about 18% of them seen just once. Sequenced material: PBMCs from blood, taken less than 6 days after vaccination. These receptor sequences come from a middle-aged man who received an inactivated influenza vaccine.

J is TRBJ2-2 and V is TRBV5-1; 9 bases align to TRBD1. Trimming at V came to 4 bases and at J to 4 bases, leaving 8 bases not matched to a gene. This CDR3 spans 16 amino acids. The germline V gene encodes CDR1 SGHRS and CDR2 YFSETQ. The CDR3 coding sequence is TGCGCCAGCAGCGGATTACAGGGGGCTGGCACCGGGGAGCTGTTTTTT. Translated: CASSGLQGAGTGELFF.

This clonotype has a handful of counts. The V call is TRBV5-6, the J call TRBJ1-1, with D maybe TRBD1 (5 bases). Germline V lookup: CDR1 SGHDT, CDR2 YYEEEE. Trimming pared 3 bases from V and 2 bases from J, leaving 14 bases between. The CDR3 has 15 residues. CDR3 sequence (DNA): TGTGCCAGCAGCTACCTTAGGGGTGGAAACACTGAAGCTTTCTTT. It is translated as CASSYLRGGNTEAFF.

The chain couples TRBV7-8 to TRBJ2-5, with no clear D. This CDR3 has 14 residues. The germline V gene encodes CDR1 SGHVS and CDR2 FQNEAQ. The V end lost 4 bases, the J end lost 0 bases, and 9 bases lay between the germline ends. The CDR3 DNA follows: TGTGCCAGCAGCTGGGCGTCGTACCAAGAGACCCAGTACTTC. Its protein product is CASSWASYQETQYF.

This clonotype was observed at least ten times. V gene TRBV27 combines with J gene TRBJ2-7; 9 bases match TRBD1. V was pared by 1 base and J by 5 bases, with 6 bases of the junction left unmatched. The CDR3 loop spans 15 amino acids. Germline V gene lookup returns CDR1 MNHEY and CDR2 SMNVEV (reference sequence). The CDR3 DNA sequence: TGTGCCAGCAGTTTATATAAAGGGACAGGGAACGAGCAGTACTTC. Protein product: CASSLYKGTGNEQYF.

The chain joins TRBV29-1 to TRBJ2-3, with unresolved D. V shed 7 bases and J shed 6 bases, with 11 bases lying between them. Germline V gene lookup returns CDR1 SQVTM and CDR2 ANQGSEA. There are 11 residues in the CDR3. The CDR3 nucleotides are TGCAGCGCCCTAGGTCTCGATACGCAGTATTTT. Protein product: CSALGLDTQYF.

This chain links TRBV3-1 with TRBJ2-1; 8 positions match TRBD2. This CDR3 contains 11 residues. Germline CDR1 LGHDT, CDR2 YNNKEL (reference sequence). V shed 8 bases and J 10 bases; nucleotides not matched to a gene: 4. The CDR3 loop is CASAIAGEQFF. DNA of the CDR3: TGTGCCAGCGCAATAGCGGGGGAGCAGTTCTTC.

This clonotype has ten or more counts. The chain is built from TRBV5-1 and TRBJ2-3; weak D call: TRBD2 (5 bases). Trimming pared 2 bases from V and 6 bases from J, leaving 13 bases between. CDR1 and CDR2 (germline): SGHRS, YFSETQ. CDR3 length equals 14 residues. The CDR3 sequence: CASSFSDSLDTQYF. The DNA of the CDR3 is TGCGCCAGCAGCTTCTCGGACTCATTGGATACGCAGTATTTT.

In this sample, this clonotype turned up a few times. This chain joins TRBV5-1 and TRBJ2-3; 8 nucleotides align to TRBD1. Germline trimming cut 4 bases from V and 0 bases from J; bases unmatched to any gene: 4. The V gene's germline CDR1 is SGHRS and CDR2 YFSETQ. The CDR3 has 15 residues. The CDR3 region has the DNA TGCGCCAGCAGCCCGGACAGGGCCAGCACAGATACGCAGTATTTT. It specifies CASSPDRASTDTQYF.

The table lists this clonotype with many counts. The chain couples TRBV20-1 to TRBJ1-2, with unresolved D. Germline assignment: CDR1 DFQATT and CDR2 SNEGSKA (reference sequence). Trimming took off 1 base at V and 5 bases at J, with 14 bases between the two ends. This CDR3 region has 14 residues. Here the CDR3 DNA reads TGCAGTGCTAGAGTTTCGGGAAAGGAGTATGGCTACACCTTC. It specifies CSARVSGKEYGYTF.

The chain joins TRBV12-3 or TRBV12-4 to TRBJ1-5, with D unresolved. This CDR3 has 14 residues. Trimming shortened V by 6 bases and J by 4 bases, and 13 bases separated the two germline ends. As DNA, the CDR3 is TGTGCCAGCAGCCACCGCGGGTGGAATCAGCCCCAGCATTTT. This gives the protein CASSHRGWNQPQHF.

This clonotype has just a few counts. The chain carries TRBV29-1 and TRBJ2-5; D is unclear. V was trimmed by 6 bases and J by 0 bases, leaving 8 bases between them. This CDR3 has 12 residues. Germline loops: CDR1 SQVTM, CDR2 ANQGSEA. The CDR3 DNA follows: TGCAGCGTGAACACCCACCAAGAGACCCAGTACTTC. It yields the protein CSVNTHQETQYF.

The chain recombines TRBV5-3 with TRBJ1-5, with D perhaps matching TRBD1 (5 bases). TRBV5-3 is known as an ORF, though its function is uncertain. The CDR3 spans 20 residues. V shed 3 bases and J shed 6 bases, with 31 bases lying between them. Here the CDR3 reads CARSSTLGPGPAKPRQPQHF. The CDR3 coding sequence is TGTGCCAGAAGCTCAACGCTGGGTCCGGGACCGGCAAAGCCCCGTCAGCCCCAGCATTTT.

This clonotype came up once. The rearrangement uses TRBV5-1 and TRBJ2-7; TRBD1 matches at 10 bases. V shed 0 bases and J 2 bases; nucleotides not matched to a gene: 5. CDR1 SGHRS and CDR2 YFSETQ come from the germline V gene. The CDR3 totals 16 residues. CDR3 protein: CASSLDPGTGAYEQYF. The CDR3 DNA follows: TGCGCCAGCAGCTTGGACCCCGGGACAGGGGCCTACGAGCAGTACTTC.

The chain combines TRBV25-1 with TRBJ2-1, with D perhaps matching TRBD1 (6 bases). Germline loops: CDR1 MGHDK, CDR2 SYGVNS. The V gene lost 6 bases and the J gene lost 0 bases, with 21 bases spanning the gap. This CDR3 region has 18 residues. The CDR3 sequence: CASRETGSGLHSYNEQFF. For the CDR3, the DNA is TGTGCCAGCAGAGAAACAGGGAGCGGACTTCACTCCTACAATGAGCAGTTCTTC.

The CDR3 DNA is TGTGCCATCAGTGAGTCGACAGGAGGTGAAGCTTTCTTT. Translating gives CAISESTGGEAFF. This rearrangement joins TRBV10-3 to TRBJ1-1; possible D gene TRBD1, 6 bases. The CDR3 length is 13 residues. V was pared by 0 bases and J by 7 bases, with 9 bases between. Germline CDR1 reads ENHRY; CDR2 reads SYGVKD.

This chain joins TRBV5-1 and TRBJ1-2; D is uncertain. Trimming took 0 bases from V and 7 from J, leaving 7 bases between them. The CDR3 sequence is 12 residues long. Germline loops: CDR1 SGHRS, CDR2 YFSETQ. In DNA form, the CDR3 reads TGCGCCAGCAGCTTGGAGAAGGGTGGCTACACCTTC. The encoded protein is CASSLEKGGYTF.

The chain joins TRBV7-3 to TRBJ2-1; 7 bases map to TRBD2. The length of the CDR3 is 12 residues. The germline V gene encodes CDR1 SGHTA and CDR2 FQGTGA. Losses at the gene ends were 5 bases for V and 13 bases for J; bases not matched to a gene: 8. Here the CDR3 reads CASSTQGLDQFF. CDR3 coding DNA: TGTGCCAGCAGCACCCAAGGACTAGATCAGTTCTTC.

The CDR3 region has the DNA TGTGCCAGCAGCTTCCAGGGTCTGGATAACTATGGCTACACCTTC. Protein sequence: CASSFQGLDNYGYTF. The chain combines TRBV7-2 with TRBJ1-2, with D tentatively TRBD1 (5 bases). Deletions cut 3 bases from V and 1 base from J, with 12 bases between. The CDR3 length is 15 residues. Germline-derived CDR1 and CDR2 are SGHTA and FQGNSA. The whole variable domain, filled in from reference TRBV7-2 and TRBJ1-2, reads GAGVSQSPSNKVTEKGKDVELRCDPISGHTALYWYRQSLGQGLEFLIYFQGNSAPDKSGLPSDRFSAERTGGSVSTLTIQRTQQEDSAVYLCASSFQGLDNYGYTFGSGTRLTVV.

This clonotype has ten or more counts. The V gene is TRBV7-9, the J gene TRBJ1-2; D is uncertain. The CDR3 spans 14 residues. Germline CDR1 SEHNR, CDR2 FQNEAQ (reference sequence). V lost 3 bases and J lost 5, with 13 bases in between. The chain's CDR3 is CASSFGSGEYGYTF. The CDR3 nucleotides read TGTGCCAGCAGCTTTGGGAGCGGGGAATATGGCTACACCTTC.

This clonotype was seen only a few times. J is TRBJ2-1 and V is TRBV11-2; perhaps TRBD2 as D (7 bases). CDR1 is SGHAT and CDR2 is FQNNGV in the germline V gene. The germline V and J ends were trimmed by 7 bases and 2 bases, with 18 bases remaining between them. The length of the CDR3 is 16 residues. The chain's CDR3 is CASIPTGGQAYNEQFF. The DNA of the CDR3 is TGTGCCAGCATCCCAACCGGGGGGCAGGCCTACAATGAGCAGTTCTTC.

V and J are TRBV7-2 and TRBJ2-7, with TRBD2 matching 8 bases. Germline CDR1 is SGHTA and CDR2 is FQGNSA. V was clipped by 5 bases and J by 3 bases; unmatched bases: 6. The CDR3 is made up of 14 amino acids. The CDR3 reads CASSTQAGVYEQYF. In nucleotides, the CDR3 is TGTGCCAGCAGCACTCAAGCGGGAGTCTACGAGCAGTACTTC. The whole variable domain, remainder taken from reference TRBV7-2 and TRBJ2-7, is GAGVSQSPSNKVTEKGKDVELRCDPISGHTALYWYRQSLGQGLEFLIYFQGNSAPDKSGLPSDRFSAERTGGSVSTLTIQRTQQEDSAVYLCASSTQAGVYEQYFGPGTRLTVT.

The table lists this clonotype with a few counts. V gene TRBV7-2 combines with J gene TRBJ2-7; 7 bases align to TRBD2. V shed 3 bases, J shed 7 bases, and the junction held 6 bases outside the gene matches. The CDR3 extends over 13 amino acids. CDR1 is SGHTA and CDR2 is FQGNSA in the germline V gene. The CDR3 DNA reads as TGTGCCAGCAGCTTTACCCCGCGGGGGGAGCAGTACTTC. This encodes CASSFTPRGEQYF.

This clonotype was found a few times. The rearrangement joins TRBV7-9 to TRBJ1-3; possible D gene TRBD1, 5 bases. V was shortened by 3 bases and J by 0 bases, with 12 bases between the two germline ends. The CDR3 sequence is 16 residues long. Germline CDR1 and CDR2: SEHNR and FQNEAQ (reference sequence). The DNA for the CDR3 is TGTGCCAGCAGCTTTTCTGGACAAAGCTCTGGAAACACCATATATTTT. It translates to CASSFSGQSSGNTIYF.

This clonotype was seen many times. This chain connects TRBV29-1 to TRBJ1-4, with TRBD1 identical over 7 bases. V shed 4 bases, J shed 7 bases, and the junction held 6 bases outside the gene matches. This CDR3 has 13 residues. In germline, CDR1 is SQVTM, CDR2 ANQGSEA. The CDR3 sequence: CSVVRQGSEKLFF. CDR3 nucleotide sequence: TGCAGCGTTGTAAGACAGGGCAGTGAAAAACTGTTTTTT. Using reference TRBV29-1 and TRBJ1-4 for the parts outside the CDR3, the full variable domain is SAVISQKPSRDICQRGTSLTIQCQVDSQVTMMFWYRQQPGQSLTLIATANQGSEATYESGFVIDKFPISRPNLTFSTLTVSNMSPEDSSIYLCSVVRQGSEKLFFGSGTQLSVL.

This clonotype has only a few counts. This CDR3 reads CASSFRWDTQYF. CDR3 DNA: TGTGCCAGCAGCTTTCGATGGGATACGCAGTATTTT. This rearrangement joins TRBV5-5 to TRBJ2-3; D gene unclear. Germline CDR1 is SGHKS and CDR2 is YYEKEE (reference sequence). Trimming removed 2 bases from V and 6 bases from J, with 7 bases in between. This CDR3 has 12 residues.

The rearrangement uses TRBV5-1 and TRBJ1-2; TRBD1 matches 9 bases. The V gene's germline CDR1 is SGHRS and CDR2 YFSETQ. V shed 6 bases and J 7 bases; nucleotides not matched to a gene: 10. CDR3 size: 14 residues. CDR3 sequence reads: CASTPGQGRGGYTF. In DNA form, the CDR3 reads TGCGCCAGCACCCCCGGACAGGGGCGGGGTGGCTACACCTTC.

On this clonotype itself: One end of the junction is discordant with germline, which a read error may explain. This chain connects TRBV7-2 to TRBJ1-4; 7 positions match TRBD1. The germline CDR1 and CDR2 sequences are SGHTA and FQGNSA. The CDR3 covers 14 residues. The CDR3 spells CASSWGQHNEKLFF. The DNA for the CDR3 is TGTGCTAGCAGCTGGGGACAGCATAATGAAAAACTGTTTTTT.

This clonotype was detected a few times. The rearrangement links TRBV12-3 or TRBV12-4 to TRBJ1-1; possible D gene TRBD1, 5 bases. Trimming took off 6 bases at V and 1 base at J, with 9 bases between the two ends. This CDR3 is 13 amino acids long. Here the CDR3 reads CASRRQWNTEAFF. In DNA, the CDR3 is TGTGCCAGCAGGCGACAGTGGAACACTGAAGCTTTCTTT.

V gene TRBV9 combines with J gene TRBJ2-1, with TRBD1 matching over 9 bases. The CDR3 is 15 amino acids. Trimming at V came to 4 bases and at J to 4 bases, leaving 6 bases not matched to a gene. Germline V gene sequence: CDR1 SGDLS, CDR2 YYNGEE. The chain's CDR3 is CASSIGQGPYNEQFF. The CDR3 bases are TGTGCCAGCAGCATAGGACAGGGGCCTTACAATGAGCAGTTCTTC. Full variable domain (outside the CDR3, taken from reference TRBV9 and TRBJ2-1): DSGVTQTPKHLITATGQRVTLRCSPRSGDLSVYWYQQSLDQGLQFLIQYYNGEERAKGNILERFSAQQFPDLHSELNLSSLELGDSALYFCASSIGQGPYNEQFFGPGTRLTVL.